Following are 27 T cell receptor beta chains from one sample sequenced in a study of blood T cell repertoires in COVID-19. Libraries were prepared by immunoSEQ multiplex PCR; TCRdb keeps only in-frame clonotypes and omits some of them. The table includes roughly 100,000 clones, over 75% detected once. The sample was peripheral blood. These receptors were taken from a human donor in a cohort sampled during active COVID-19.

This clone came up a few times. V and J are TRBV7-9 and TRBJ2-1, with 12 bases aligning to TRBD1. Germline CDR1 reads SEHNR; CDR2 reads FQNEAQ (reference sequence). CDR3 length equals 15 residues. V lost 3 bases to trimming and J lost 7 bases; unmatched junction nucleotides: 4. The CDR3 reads CASSLGQGAKNEQFF. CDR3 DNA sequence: TGTGCCAGCAGCTTGGGACAGGGGGCAAAGAATGAGCAGTTCTTC.

CDR3 coding DNA: TGTGCCAGCAGCTCCACTCTGGGTGGAGCGCGGGGATCCGCCGGGGAGCTGTTTTTT. This encodes CASSSTLGGARGSAGELFF. V is TRBV6-2 or TRBV6-3 and J is TRBJ2-2, with D perhaps TRBD2 (6 bases). V lost 6 bases, J lost 6 bases, and 29 bases lay in between. CDR1 and CDR2 (germline): MNHEY, SVGEGT. The CDR3 length is 19 residues.

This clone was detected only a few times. CDR3 amino acids: CASSASQNEKLFF. In DNA, the CDR3 is TGCGCCAGCAGCGCTTCCCAGAATGAAAAACTGTTTTTT. This rearrangement joins TRBV5-1 to TRBJ1-4; no definite D call. Trimming took 4 bases from V and 5 from J, leaving 9 bases between them. The length of the CDR3 is 13 residues. Germline lookup yields CDR1 SGHRS and CDR2 YFSETQ.

For the CDR3, the DNA is TGTGCCAGCAGCTTGGTAACCGGACAGTTTGAAGCTTTCTTT. Amino acids: CASSLVTGQFEAFF. The V and J genes are TRBV5-6 and TRBJ1-1, with D possibly matching TRBD1 (6 bases). V was trimmed by 0 bases and J by 7 bases, leaving 13 bases between them. The CDR3 spans 14 residues. Looked up from germline, CDR1 is SGHDT and CDR2 is YYEEEE.

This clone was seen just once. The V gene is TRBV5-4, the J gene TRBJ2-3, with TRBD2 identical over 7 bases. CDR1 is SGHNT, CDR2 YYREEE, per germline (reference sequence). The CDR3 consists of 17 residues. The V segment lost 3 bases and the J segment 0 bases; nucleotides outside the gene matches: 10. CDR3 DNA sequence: TGTGCCAGCAGCTCAGTGAAAGCGGGAATTAGCACAGATACGCAGTATTTT. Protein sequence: CASSSVKAGISTDTQYF.

As DNA, the CDR3 is TGTGCCAGCAGCCCAGGACAGAACGTCTACGAGCAGTACTTC. The encoded protein is CASSPGQNVYEQYF. The rearrangement uses TRBV28 and TRBJ2-7, with D possibly being TRBD1 (6 bases). The CDR3 consists of 14 residues. Trimming left V 6 bases short and J 3 bases short, with 15 bases between. Germline lookup yields CDR1 MDHEN and CDR2 SYDVKM. Combining the CDR3 with reference TRBV28 and TRBJ2-7 gives the whole variable domain DVKVTQSSRYLVKRTGEKVFLECVQDMDHENMFWYRQDPGLGLRLIYFSYDVKMKEKGDIPEGYSVSREKKERFSLILESASTNQTSMYLCASSPGQNVYEQYFGPGTRLTVT.

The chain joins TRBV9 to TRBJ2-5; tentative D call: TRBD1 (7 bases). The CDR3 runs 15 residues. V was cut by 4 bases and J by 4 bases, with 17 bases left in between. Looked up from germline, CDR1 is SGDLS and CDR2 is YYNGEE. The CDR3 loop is CASSSSQGGGETQYF. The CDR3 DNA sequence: TGTGCCAGCAGCTCCAGTCAGGGGGGCGGAGAGACCCAGTACTTC.

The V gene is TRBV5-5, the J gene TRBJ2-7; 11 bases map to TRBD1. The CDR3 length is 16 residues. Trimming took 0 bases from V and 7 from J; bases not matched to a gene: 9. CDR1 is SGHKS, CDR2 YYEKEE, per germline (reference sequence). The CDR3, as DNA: TGTGCCAGCAGCTTGGGGACAGGGGGCATCGAGTGGGAGCAGTACTTC. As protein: CASSLGTGGIEWEQYF.

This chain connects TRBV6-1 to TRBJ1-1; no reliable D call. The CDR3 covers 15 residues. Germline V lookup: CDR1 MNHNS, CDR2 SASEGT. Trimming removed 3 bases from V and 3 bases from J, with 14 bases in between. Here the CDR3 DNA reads TGTGCCAGCAGTGATTTCGGTGCGGTCGACACTGAAGCTTTCTTT. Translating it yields CASSDFGAVDTEAFF.

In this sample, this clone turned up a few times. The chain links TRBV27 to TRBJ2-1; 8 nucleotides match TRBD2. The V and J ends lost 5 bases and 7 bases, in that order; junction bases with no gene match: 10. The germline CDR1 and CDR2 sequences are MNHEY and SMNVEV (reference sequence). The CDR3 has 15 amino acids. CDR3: CASSPSPGLGNEQFF. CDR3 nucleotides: TGTGCCAGCAGTCCGTCGCCGGGACTAGGGAATGAGCAGTTCTTC.

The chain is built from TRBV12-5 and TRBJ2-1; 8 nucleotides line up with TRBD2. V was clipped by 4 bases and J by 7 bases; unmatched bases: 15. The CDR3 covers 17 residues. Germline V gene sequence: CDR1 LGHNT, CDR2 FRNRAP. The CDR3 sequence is CASGSIAGTAGVNEQFF. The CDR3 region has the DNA TGTGCTAGTGGTTCAATAGCGGGAACGGCAGGGGTAAATGAGCAGTTCTTC. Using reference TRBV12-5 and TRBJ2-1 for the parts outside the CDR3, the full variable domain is DARVTQTPRHKVTEMGQEVTMRCQPILGHNTVFWYRQTMMQGLELLAYFRNRAPLDDSGMPKDRFSAEMPDATLATLKIQPSEPRDSAVYFCASGSIAGTAGVNEQFFGPGTRLTVL.

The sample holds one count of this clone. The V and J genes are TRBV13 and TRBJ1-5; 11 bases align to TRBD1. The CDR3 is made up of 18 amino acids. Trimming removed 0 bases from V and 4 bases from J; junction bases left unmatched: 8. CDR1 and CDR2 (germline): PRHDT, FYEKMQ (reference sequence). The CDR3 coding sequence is TGTGCCAGCAGCTTAGGGCGGGACAGGGGGTTTCGAAATCAGCCCCAGCATTTT. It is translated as CASSLGRDRGFRNQPQHF.

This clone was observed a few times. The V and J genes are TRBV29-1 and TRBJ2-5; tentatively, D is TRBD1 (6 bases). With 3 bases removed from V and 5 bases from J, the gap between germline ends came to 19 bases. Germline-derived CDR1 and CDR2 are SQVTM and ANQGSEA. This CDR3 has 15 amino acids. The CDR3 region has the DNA TGCAGCGTTGAGGGGGCGGGCGGAGGAAGGGAGACCCAGTACTTC. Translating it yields CSVEGAGGGRETQYF.

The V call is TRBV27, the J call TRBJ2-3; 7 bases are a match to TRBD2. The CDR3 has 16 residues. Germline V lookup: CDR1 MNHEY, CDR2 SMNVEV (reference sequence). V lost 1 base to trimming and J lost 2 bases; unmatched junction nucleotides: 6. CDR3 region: CASSLWAGVNTDTQYF. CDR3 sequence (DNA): TGTGCCAGCAGTTTATGGGCGGGAGTGAACACAGATACGCAGTATTTT.

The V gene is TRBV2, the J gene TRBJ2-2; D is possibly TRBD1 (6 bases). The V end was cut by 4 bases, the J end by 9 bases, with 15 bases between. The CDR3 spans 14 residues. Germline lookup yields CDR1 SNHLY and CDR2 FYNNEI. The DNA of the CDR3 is TGTGCCAGCAGTGTCTGGACAGAACACCGGGAGCTGTTTTTT. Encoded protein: CASSVWTEHRELFF.

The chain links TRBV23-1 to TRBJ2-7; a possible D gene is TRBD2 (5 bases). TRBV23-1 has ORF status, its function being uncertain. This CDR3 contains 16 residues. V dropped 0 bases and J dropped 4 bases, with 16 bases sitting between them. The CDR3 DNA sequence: TGCGCCAGCAGTCAATCGCGGGCACAGATTAAGTACGAGCAGTACTTC. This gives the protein CASSQSRAQIKYEQYF.

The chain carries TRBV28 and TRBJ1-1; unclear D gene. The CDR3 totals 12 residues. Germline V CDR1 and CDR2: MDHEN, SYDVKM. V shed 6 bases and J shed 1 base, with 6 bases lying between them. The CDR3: CASRSRNTEAFF. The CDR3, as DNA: TGTGCCAGCAGATCTAGGAACACTGAAGCTTTCTTT.

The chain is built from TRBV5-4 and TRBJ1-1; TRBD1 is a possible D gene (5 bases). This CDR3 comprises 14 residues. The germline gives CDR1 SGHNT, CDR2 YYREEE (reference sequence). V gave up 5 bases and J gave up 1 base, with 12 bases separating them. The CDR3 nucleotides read TGTGCCAGCAGTCCCGACAGTCCGAACACTGAAGCTTTCTTT. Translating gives CASSPDSPNTEAFF.

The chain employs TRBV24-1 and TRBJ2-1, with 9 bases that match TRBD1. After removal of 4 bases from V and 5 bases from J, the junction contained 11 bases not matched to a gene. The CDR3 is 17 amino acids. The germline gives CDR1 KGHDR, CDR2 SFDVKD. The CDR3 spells CATSDTGTGWQDNEQFF. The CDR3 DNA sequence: TGTGCCACCAGTGACACCGGGACAGGGTGGCAGGACAATGAGCAGTTCTTC.

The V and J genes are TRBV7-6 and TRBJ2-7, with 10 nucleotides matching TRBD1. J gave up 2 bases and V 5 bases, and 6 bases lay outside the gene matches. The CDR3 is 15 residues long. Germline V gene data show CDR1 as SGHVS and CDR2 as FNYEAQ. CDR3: CASSISGQGAYEQYF. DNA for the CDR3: TGTGCCAGCAGCATATCAGGACAGGGGGCCTACGAGCAGTACTTC.

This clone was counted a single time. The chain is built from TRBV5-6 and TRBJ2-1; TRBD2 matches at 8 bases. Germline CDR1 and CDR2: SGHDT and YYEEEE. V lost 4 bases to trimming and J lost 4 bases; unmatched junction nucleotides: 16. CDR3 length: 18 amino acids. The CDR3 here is CASSPALPGGLHYNEQFF. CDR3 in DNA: TGTGCCAGCAGCCCGGCCCTCCCGGGGGGGCTTCATTACAATGAGCAGTTCTTC.

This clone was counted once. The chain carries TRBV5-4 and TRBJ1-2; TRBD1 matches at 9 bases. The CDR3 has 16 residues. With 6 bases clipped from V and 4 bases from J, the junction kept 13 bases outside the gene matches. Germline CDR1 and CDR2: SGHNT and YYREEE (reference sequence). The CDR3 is CASTIGMGQGGYGYTF. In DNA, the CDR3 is TGTGCCAGCACCATTGGGATGGGACAGGGAGGCTATGGCTACACCTTC.

The CDR3, as DNA: TGTGCCAGCAGTGAAGCGGCAGGGCACGTATATCAGCCCCAGCATTTT. It encodes CASSEAAGHVYQPQHF. The rearrangement uses TRBV6-1 and TRBJ1-5; a weak D match, TRBD1 (5 bases). Germline V lookup: CDR1 MNHNS, CDR2 SASEGT. With 0 bases removed from V and 5 bases from J, the gap between germline ends came to 14 bases. This CDR3 spans 16 amino acids.

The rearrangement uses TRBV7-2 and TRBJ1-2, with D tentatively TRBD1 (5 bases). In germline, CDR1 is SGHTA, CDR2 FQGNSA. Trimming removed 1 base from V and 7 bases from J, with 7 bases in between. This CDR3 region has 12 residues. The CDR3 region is CASSLVGGGYTF. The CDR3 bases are TGTGCCAGCAGCTTAGTGGGGGGTGGCTACACCTTC.

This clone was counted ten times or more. CDR3 region: CAWSWEGEQYF. The CDR3 DNA reads as TGTGCCTGGAGTTGGGAGGGCGAGCAGTACTTC. The V and J genes are TRBV30 and TRBJ2-7, with 7 bases matching TRBD2. Germline V gene data show CDR1 as GTSNPN and CDR2 as SVGIG (reference sequence). The J segment lost 6 bases and the V segment lost 2 bases, leaving 1 base of the junction unmatched. The CDR3 runs to 11 residues.

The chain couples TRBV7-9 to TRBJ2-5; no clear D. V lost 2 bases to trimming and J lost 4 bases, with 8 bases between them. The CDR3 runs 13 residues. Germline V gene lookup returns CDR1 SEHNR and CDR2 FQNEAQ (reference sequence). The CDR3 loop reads CASSLLSGETQYF. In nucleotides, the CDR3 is TGTGCCAGCAGCTTACTGTCGGGAGAGACCCAGTACTTC. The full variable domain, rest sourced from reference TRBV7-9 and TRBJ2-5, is DTGVSQNPRHKITKRGQNVTFRCDPISEHNRLYWYRQTLGQGPEFLTYFQNEAQLEKSRLLSDRFSAERPKGSFSTLEIQRTEQGDSAMYLCASSLLSGETQYFGPGTRLLVL.

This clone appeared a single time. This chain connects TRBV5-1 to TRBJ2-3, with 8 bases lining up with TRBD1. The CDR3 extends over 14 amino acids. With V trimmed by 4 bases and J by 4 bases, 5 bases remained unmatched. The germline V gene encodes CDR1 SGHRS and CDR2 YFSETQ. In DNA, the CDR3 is TGCGCCAGCAGCGTACAGGGGGTAGCAGATACGCAGTATTTT. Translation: CASSVQGVADTQYF.